The entry below gives a single T cell receptor beta chain sequence along with its context. In terms of age and location, participants ranged from roughly 18 to 90 years and lived in about 25 US areas. This record belongs to a study of blood T cell repertoires in COVID-19. V was pared by 5 bases and J by 0 bases, with 6 bases of the junction left unmatched. CDR1 and CDR2 (germline): SGHNT, YENEEA. This CDR3 has 17 residues. Authors' methods: Reference gene primers were amplified, and this amplification served to estimate nucleated cell counts. Generated by immunoSEQ multiplex PCR, the TCRdb table keeps only in-frame clones and is missing some. Clonal size and the V and J genes are those of that table, whereas D and trimming came from the DNA. Seen here are roughly 360,000 clones, around 87% observed once, and the top ten hold under 1.5%.

Sequenced input: PBMCs or T cells enriched from blood (not recorded which). The chain recombines TRBV11-3 with TRBJ2-1, with TRBD2 identical over 11 bases. This clonotype originated in a man aged 25 to 45 who had recovered from COVID-19. In nucleotides, the CDR3 is TGTGCCAGCAGCCAAGGGACTAGCGGAAGCTCCTACAATGAGCAGTTCTTC. It translates to CASSQGTSGSSYNEQFF. Full variable domain (outside the CDR3, taken from reference TRBV11-3 and TRBJ2-1): EAGVVQSPRYKIIEKKQPVAFWCNPISGHNTLYWYLQNLGQGPELLIRYENEEAVDDSQLPKDRFSAERLKGVDSTLKIQPAELGDSAVYLCASSQGTSGSSYNEQFFGPGTRLTVL.